This T cell receptor (beta chain) was documented in a study of T cells in Graves' hyperthyroidism and ophthalmopathy. The study's findings and limits: With a median lead of about 6.9 months before onset, the model predicted ophthalmopathy.

This clonotype was observed at least ten times. What it binds is not known. The CDR3 regions of TCR beta were amplified from RNA transcripts. The TCR CDR3 was amplified in a first-round RT-PCR using the HTBI primer set. MiXCR was run by TCRdb on the multiplex PCR reads, yielding one entry per CDR3 protein. This sample has 500,000 to 750,000 distinct CDR3 sequences, with around 46% found just once. Graves' hyperthyroidism without ophthalmopathy progression within 18 months was termed stable. Patients aged 18 to 65 with hyperthyroidism were newly diagnosed, with duration under 2 months. The specimen sequenced was peripheral blood or thyroid tissue (not recorded which). This receptor was identified in a young woman with Graves' hyperthyroidism.

CDR3 protein: CASSVDPTVYEQYF. In nucleotides, the CDR3 is TGTGCCAGCAGCGTAGACCCAACGGTCTACGAGCAGTACTTC. The J gene is TRBJ2-7, the V gene TRBV9; D is unresolved. Germline V gene data show CDR1 as SGDLS and CDR2 as YYNGEE. V was cut by 0 bases and J by 3 bases, with 10 bases left in between. The CDR3 consists of 14 residues.